The 24 T cell receptor beta chains presented below share a single source sample, sequenced in a study of Ad26.COV2.S vaccination and SARS-CoV-2 variants. Clones were read by immunoSEQ multiplex PCR, and TCRdb kept only the in-frame ones, dropping some. The top ten clones hold around 3.6% of a sample with around 450,000 clones, roughly 90% of them seen once. Treatment indicated: over 15 received Ad26.COV2.S at low or high dose, single or two shots; about 5 received placebo; per-sample allocation not given. Collection of the samples took place on day 63 after the first injection of vaccine or placebo. Material: peripheral blood, obtained in a trial of Ad26.COV2.S vaccine versus placebo. These receptors all stem from a person aged 18-60 years who received the Ad26.COV2.S COVID-19 vaccine or a placebo.

CDR3 sequence: CASSYQPAVTGNTIYF. For the CDR3, the DNA is TGTGCCAGCAGTTACCAACCTGCAGTCACTGGAAACACCATATATTTT. The V call is TRBV6-2 or TRBV6-3, the J call TRBJ1-3; D not certain. CDR1 is MNHEY, CDR2 SVGEGT, per germline. This CDR3 region has 16 residues. The V and J ends lost 2 bases and 2 bases respectively, with 13 bases between them.

The table lists this clone with a count of one. V and J are TRBV2 and TRBJ2-2; D remains unclear. The CDR3 has 12 residues. Between the trimmed V and J ends, which lost 7 bases and 1 base, there was a span of 4 bases. The V gene's germline CDR1 is SNHLY and CDR2 FYNNEI. The CDR3 nucleotides read TGTGCCAGCAACGAGAACACCGGGGAGCTGTTTTTT. Encoded protein: CASNENTGELFF.

The rearrangement links TRBV6-5 to TRBJ2-5; unclear D gene. The CDR3 is 14 residues long. The V and J ends lost 0 bases and 1 base respectively, with 6 bases between them. Germline V CDR1 and CDR2: MNHEY, SVGAGI. The CDR3 DNA is TGTGCCAGCAGTTACTCGGCTAGCCAAGAGACCCAGTACTTC. Protein product: CASSYSASQETQYF.

This chain connects TRBV6-5 to TRBJ1-4, with D perhaps matching TRBD1 (6 bases). CDR1 is MNHEY and CDR2 is SVGAGI in the germline V gene. The CDR3 has 15 amino acids. The germline V and J ends were trimmed by 0 bases and 8 bases, with 13 bases remaining between them. CDR3 bases: TGTGCCAGCAGTTACTCGACGGGGGCGAGGGAAAAACTGTTTTTT. Amino acid sequence: CASSYSTGAREKLFF.

V and J are TRBV15 and TRBJ2-5; the D call may be TRBD1 or TRBD2 (5 bases each). This CDR3 comprises 12 residues. Trimming removed 1 base from V and 5 bases from J, with 5 bases in between. Germline values: CDR1 LNHNV, CDR2 YYDKDF (reference sequence). The CDR3 protein is CATSRGGETQYF. In nucleotides, the CDR3 is TGTGCCACCAGCAGAGGGGGGGAGACCCAGTACTTC.

This sequence joins TRBV11-3 and TRBJ2-3; 8 bases map to TRBD1. This CDR3 is built from 17 residues. In germline, CDR1 is SGHNT, CDR2 YENEEA. Losses at the gene ends were 0 bases for V and 5 bases for J; bases not matched to a gene: 10. The CDR3 is CASSLEYLGQDLDTQYF. CDR3 coding DNA: TGTGCCAGCAGCTTAGAATATTTGGGACAGGATTTAGATACGCAGTATTTT.

The J gene is TRBJ2-1, the V gene TRBV12-1; the table's D call of TRBD2 was not tested on the DNA. TRBV12-1 is a recognized pseudogene. The CDR3 runs to 17 residues. The CDR3 DNA reads TGTGCCAGCAGCCCCCCAGCGGGGGGGCGGAGGGACAATGAGCAGTTCTTC. It specifies CASSPPAGGRRDNEQFF.

This clone was seen only a few times. The chain has TRBV6-5 and TRBJ1-1; D unresolved. This CDR3 has 13 amino acids. Germline V gene sequence: CDR1 MNHEY, CDR2 SVGAGI. V shed 6 bases and J shed 5 bases, with 13 bases lying between them. The CDR3 sequence: CASRRTRGTEAFF. CDR3 DNA sequence: TGTGCCAGCAGACGGACCCGAGGGACTGAAGCTTTCTTT.

V gene TRBV7-2 combines with J gene TRBJ2-2; TRBD2 agrees at 7 bases. CDR3 length: 15 amino acids. Germline V gene lookup returns CDR1 SGHTA and CDR2 FQGNSA. The J segment lost 0 bases and the V segment lost 8 bases, leaving 6 bases of the junction unmatched. In DNA form, the CDR3 reads TGTGCCAGCTTCCCTCGGGGGGCGAACACCGGGGAGCTGTTTTTT. It codes for CASFPRGANTGELFF.

The chain couples TRBV29-1 to TRBJ1-1, with D perhaps TRBD1 (6 bases). Germline V gene data show CDR1 as SQVTM and CDR2 as ANQGSEA. The CDR3 is made up of 14 amino acids. Between the trimmed V and J ends, which lost 6 bases and 6 bases, there was a span of 20 bases. CDR3 sequence: CSVKQGVGTAEAFF. CDR3 DNA: TGCAGCGTGAAACAGGGAGTGGGGACCGCTGAAGCTTTCTTT.

A few counts support this clone. This chain joins TRBV30 and TRBJ1-6; D might be TRBD1 (6 bases). CDR1 is GTSNPN and CDR2 is SVGIG in the germline V gene (reference sequence). V gave up 4 bases and J gave up 9 bases, with 16 bases separating them. This CDR3 region has 14 residues. The chain's CDR3 is CAWNPSGDGSPLHF. The CDR3 nucleotides read TGTGCCTGGAACCCTTCAGGGGATGGTTCACCCCTCCACTTT. The full variable domain, completed using reference TRBV30 and TRBJ1-6, is SQTIHQWPATLVQPVGSPLSLECTVEGTSNPNLYWYRQAAGRGLQLLFYSVGIGQISSEVPQNLSASRPQDRQFILSSKKLLLSDSGFYLCAWNPSGDGSPLHFGNGTRLTVT.

The chain links TRBV9 to TRBJ2-2; 7 bases map to TRBD2. Trimming at V came to 5 bases and at J to 12 bases, leaving 7 bases not matched to a gene. Per germline, CDR1 SGDLS and CDR2 YYNGEE. The CDR3 extends over 12 amino acids. The CDR3 loop reads CASSLSGEKLFF. Written as DNA, the CDR3 is TGTGCCAGCAGTCTAAGCGGGGAGAAGCTGTTTTTT.

The rearrangement uses TRBV21-1 and TRBJ1-1. TRBV21-1 is noted as a pseudogene. The CDR3 loop spans 14 amino acids. CDR3 amino acids: CASSKDLDNTEAFF. The CDR3 DNA sequence: TGTGCCAGCAGCAAGGATCTAGACAACACTGAAGCTTTCTTT.

V and J are TRBV4-3 and TRBJ1-4; D remains ambiguous. V dropped 1 base and J dropped 3 bases, with 12 bases sitting between them. The CDR3 consists of 16 residues. Germline CDR1 reads LGHNA; CDR2 reads YSLEER. DNA for the CDR3: TGCGCCAGCAGCCAAGGGGTGTCGGGGTCTAATGAAAAACTGTTTTTT. This gives the protein CASSQGVSGSNEKLFF.

The gene calls are TRBV12-3 or TRBV12-4 and TRBJ1-1, with TRBD1 as a possible D gene (6 bases). The V and J ends lost 7 bases and 3 bases respectively, with 12 bases between them. The CDR3 contains 13 residues. CDR3 in amino acids: CASTEGGHTEAFF. CDR3 DNA: TGTGCCAGCACCGAGGGGGGGCACACTGAAGCTTTCTTT.

This chain links TRBV6-5 with TRBJ2-7, with a possible D match to TRBD1 (6 bases). Trimming left V 5 bases short and J 3 bases short, with 11 bases between. The CDR3 is made up of 13 amino acids. Germline V gene data show CDR1 as MNHEY and CDR2 as SVGAGI. The CDR3 region is CASSLGQNYEQYF. CDR3 sequence (DNA): TGTGCCAGCAGTCTTGGACAGAACTACGAGCAGTACTTC.

This clone has just one count. This chain joins TRBV13 and TRBJ2-3; 9 bases line up with TRBD2. CDR3 length: 17 amino acids. Trimming took 4 bases from V and 4 from J; bases not matched to a gene: 12. CDR1 is PRHDT, CDR2 FYEKMQ, per germline (reference sequence). The CDR3 spells CASSSRPGGGGPDTQYF. The CDR3 DNA sequence: TGTGCCAGCAGCTCAAGACCTGGCGGGGGGGGACCAGATACGCAGTATTTT.

V is TRBV7-9 and J is TRBJ1-4, with a tentative D call TRBD1 (6 bases). The V gene's germline CDR1 is SEHNR and CDR2 FQNEAQ (reference sequence). This CDR3 contains 19 residues. V gave up 3 bases and J gave up 5 bases, with 25 bases separating them. The CDR3 spells CASSFIVMGAGHPNEKLFF. The CDR3 DNA follows: TGTGCCAGCAGCTTTATTGTAATGGGGGCCGGACACCCGAATGAAAAACTGTTTTTT.

The gene calls are TRBV5-1 and TRBJ1-1; 7 bases are shared with TRBD1. The CDR3 totals 14 residues. The germline V gene has CDR1 SGHRS and CDR2 YFSETQ. V lost 6 bases and J lost 1; bases outside the gene matches: 6. The DNA of the CDR3 is TGCGCCAGCACCCCGGGGGACAGGAACACTGAAGCTTTCTTT. This translates into CASTPGDRNTEAFF.

This chain joins TRBV28 and TRBJ1-6; TRBD1 matches 8 bases. J gave up 0 bases and V 6 bases, and 13 bases lay outside the gene matches. CDR3 size: 19 residues. Per germline, CDR1 MDHEN and CDR2 SYDVKM. CDR3 amino acids: CASRSTGTGFSSYNSPLHF. DNA for the CDR3: TGTGCCAGCAGGTCCACCGGGACAGGCTTCAGCTCCTATAATTCACCCCTCCACTTT.

This clone was observed a handful of times. The J gene is TRBJ1-3, the V gene TRBV6-2 or TRBV6-3, with D unresolved. The CDR3 has 16 amino acids. V lost 4 bases, J lost 0 bases, and 13 bases lay in between. Germline V gives CDR1 MNHEY, CDR2 SVGEGT. CDR3 residues: CASSSPIRISGNTIYF. In DNA, the CDR3 is TGTGCCAGCAGTTCCCCGATCAGAATCTCTGGAAACACCATATATTTT.

This clone was counted once. The chain combines TRBV27 with TRBJ1-6; TRBD1 is a possible D gene (5 bases). The germline gives CDR1 MNHEY, CDR2 SMNVEV (reference sequence). With 5 bases removed from V and 4 bases from J, the gap between germline ends came to 9 bases. The CDR3 has 14 amino acids. For the CDR3, the DNA is TGTGCCAGCAGTCCCCCAGGGTATAATTCACCCCTCCACTTT. As protein: CASSPPGYNSPLHF.

This clone appeared a few times. The V call is TRBV19, the J call TRBJ2-4; 7 nucleotides match TRBD1. This CDR3 has 15 amino acids. V was clipped by 8 bases and J by 7 bases; unmatched bases: 14. Germline values: CDR1 LNHDA, CDR2 SQIVND (reference sequence). The CDR3 sequence: CASRDRAGGSNIQYF. The CDR3 DNA is TGTGCCAGTCGGGATAGGGCAGGGGGTTCGAACATTCAGTACTTC. Combining the CDR3 with reference TRBV19 and TRBJ2-4 gives the whole variable domain DGGITQSPKYLFRKEGQNVTLSCEQNLNHDAMYWYRQDPGQGLRLIYYSQIVNDFQKGDIAEGYSVSREKKESFPLTVTSAQKNPTAFYLCASRDRAGGSNIQYFGAGTRLSVL.

The chain couples TRBV6-6 to TRBJ1-5, with D possibly being TRBD1 (6 bases). CDR3 length equals 15 residues. The germline V and J ends were trimmed by 5 bases and 5 bases, with 16 bases remaining between them. Germline V CDR1 and CDR2: MNHNY, SVGAGI (reference sequence). The CDR3 DNA reads TGTGCCAGCAGTGCTCGGTTGGGGGGCGATCAGCCCCAGCATTTT. Translating it yields CASSARLGGDQPQHF.